Shown below are 32 T cell receptor beta chains from a single sample sequenced in a study of OX40 agonist ivuxolimab in advanced cancers. The data were produced by immunoSEQ multiplex PCR, yet TCRdb's version contains in-frame clones alone and is incomplete. Of about 40,000 clones in the sample, around 89% are singletons; the top ten hold 0.55% to 0.7%. Sequenced here: CD4+ or CD8+ T cells sorted from blood, sampled in a trial of the OX40 agonist ivuxolimab. Receptors originate from an adult with an advanced solid tumor such as melanoma, head and neck, liver or kidney cancer.

This sequence joins TRBV7-2 and TRBJ1-4, with 7 bases matching TRBD1. This CDR3 is 14 amino acids long. V lost 5 bases to trimming and J lost 7 bases; unmatched junction nucleotides: 7. Germline loops: CDR1 SGHTA, CDR2 FQGNSA. For the CDR3, the DNA is TGTGCCAGCAGCCCGACAGGGAGAAGTGAAAAACTGTTTTTT. Translated: CASSPTGRSEKLFF.

V usage is TRBV7-9 and J usage is TRBJ2-3, with unresolved D. From germline, CDR1 is SEHNR and CDR2 FQNEAQ (reference sequence). The CDR3 is made up of 15 amino acids. V lost 5 bases and J lost 2, with 14 bases in between. CDR3 sequence (DNA): TGTGCCAGCAGCCATAGGCTCTCGGTCACAGATACGCAGTATTTT. Its protein is CASSHRLSVTDTQYF.

J is TRBJ2-7 and V is TRBV7-3, with TRBD1 matching 7 bases. This CDR3 has 16 amino acids. The V segment lost 0 bases and the J segment 6 bases; nucleotides outside the gene matches: 11. The V gene's germline CDR1 is SGHTA and CDR2 FQGTGA. The CDR3 is CASSLTGGQGVAEQYF. In DNA form, the CDR3 reads TGTGCCAGCAGCTTAACCGGTGGGCAGGGGGTAGCCGAGCAGTACTTC.

This clone was counted once. V and J are TRBV7-6 and TRBJ2-3; 8 nucleotides agree with TRBD2. V lost 6 bases and J lost 3; bases outside the gene matches: 8. Germline-derived CDR1 and CDR2 are SGHVS and FNYEAQ. The CDR3 loop spans 15 amino acids. The CDR3 is CASRPLGGATDTQYF. The CDR3 DNA follows: TGTGCCAGCAGACCACTCGGGGGGGCGACAGATACGCAGTATTTT.

The rearrangement uses TRBV5-8 and TRBJ2-5; no definite D call. With 6 bases removed from V and 4 bases from J, the gap between germline ends came to 10 bases. This CDR3 has 12 residues. CDR1 SGHTS and CDR2 YDEGEE come from the germline V gene. CDR3 coding DNA: TGTGCCAGCACCCCTGGCGGAGAGACCCAGTACTTC. Protein: CASTPGGETQYF.

This clone was found a few times. J is TRBJ1-1 and V is TRBV12-5; TRBD1 is a possible D gene (5 bases). In germline, CDR1 is LGHNT, CDR2 FRNRAP. There are 13 residues in the CDR3. V lost 5 bases and J 5 bases, leaving 12 bases between the germline ends. Written as DNA, the CDR3 is TGTGCTAGTGGTCACCTCTCAGGGACTGAAGCTTTCTTT. It translates to CASGHLSGTEAFF.

The V call is TRBV5-6, the J call TRBJ2-7; 9 bases fit TRBD1. The V gene's germline CDR1 is SGHDT and CDR2 YYEEEE. The CDR3 spans 14 residues. The trim removed 4 bases at V and 2 bases at J, leaving 4 bases unmatched. Here the CDR3 DNA reads TGTGCCAGCAGCATTAGACAGGGGGCCTACGAGCAGTACTTC. This codes for CASSIRQGAYEQYF.

V is TRBV5-6 and J is TRBJ1-2; D is undetermined. V was trimmed by 4 bases and J by 4 bases, leaving 8 bases between them. Germline CDR1 reads SGHDT; CDR2 reads YYEEEE. The CDR3 spans 12 residues. The CDR3: CASSLLVYGYTF. Here the CDR3 DNA reads TGTGCCAGCAGCCTCTTGGTCTATGGCTACACCTTC.

Notes on this clone: As the CDR3 is not closed by the conserved phenylalanine or tryptophan, this likely results from a read error. Other nucleotide sequences from this sample produce the same CDR3. V usage is TRBV2 and J usage is TRBJ1-6; D might be TRBD1 (5 bases). This CDR3 comprises 14 residues. V lost 1 base and J 8 bases, leaving 9 bases between the germline ends. The germline gives CDR1 SNHLY, CDR2 FYNNEI. CDR3 sequence: CASSEGGRDSPLHL. CDR3 in DNA: TGTGCCAGCAGTGAAGGGGGGAGGGATTCACCCCTCCACCTT.

This chain uses TRBV19 with TRBJ1-2; D call uncertain. The CDR3 extends over 14 amino acids. V dropped 1 base and J dropped 3 bases, with 9 bases sitting between them. Germline V lookup: CDR1 LNHDA, CDR2 SQIVND (reference sequence). The CDR3 protein is CASSIVRDHYGYTF. DNA for the CDR3: TGTGCCAGTAGTATAGTGAGGGATCACTATGGCTACACCTTC.

This sequence joins TRBV6-4 and TRBJ1-5; no firm D call. Per the germline V gene, CDR1 is MRHNA and CDR2 is SNTAGT. The CDR3 sequence is 13 residues long. V lost 6 bases, J lost 1 base, and 7 bases lay in between. The CDR3 loop is CASSLDSNQPQHF. CDR3 coding DNA: TGTGCCAGCAGCCTGGACAGCAATCAGCCCCAGCATTTT.

V usage is TRBV11-2 and J usage is TRBJ2-3, with no clear D. The CDR3 has 13 residues. With 5 bases removed from V and 4 bases from J, the gap between germline ends came to 10 bases. Germline CDR1 reads SGHAT; CDR2 reads FQNNGV. The DNA of the CDR3 is TGTGCCAGCAGCCTATCTAAGGCAGATACGCAGTATTTT. Protein product: CASSLSKADTQYF.

This chain connects TRBV10-3 to TRBJ2-5, with 8 nucleotides matching TRBD1. The ends lost 6 bases at V and 2 bases at J; junction bases unmatched: 5. The V gene's germline CDR1 is ENHRY and CDR2 SYGVKD. The CDR3 extends over 14 amino acids. CDR3 sequence: CAISRDRTQETQYF. In DNA form, the CDR3 reads TGTGCCATCAGCCGGGACAGGACACAAGAGACCCAGTACTTC.

The chain couples TRBV2 to TRBJ1-2; D perhaps matches TRBD1 (5 bases). This CDR3 has 12 amino acids. V was trimmed by 7 bases and J by 7 bases, leaving 13 bases between them. Per the germline V gene, CDR1 is SNHLY and CDR2 is FYNNEI. The CDR3 sequence: CASNRQGGGYTF. The CDR3 DNA follows: TGTGCCAGCAATCGGCAGGGTGGTGGCTACACCTTC.

This chain uses TRBV11-3 with TRBJ2-1, with a possible D match to TRBD1 (6 bases). CDR1 is SGHNT, CDR2 YENEEA, per germline. Trimming left V 3 bases short and J 1 base short, with 7 bases between. The CDR3 sequence is 14 residues long. In nucleotides, the CDR3 is TGTGCCAGCAGCTTGACAGGTTCCTACAATGAGCAGTTCTTC. Translation: CASSLTGSYNEQFF.

The chain is built from TRBV6-1 and TRBJ1-2; TRBD1 is a possible D gene (6 bases). The germline gives CDR1 MNHNS, CDR2 SASEGT. This CDR3 is 13 amino acids long. V was trimmed by 0 bases and J by 8 bases, leaving 10 bases between them. CDR3 nucleotides: TGTGCCAGCAGTGAAGCCCGGACAGACGGCTACACCTTC. It encodes CASSEARTDGYTF.

This clone was counted a few times. The CDR3 nucleotides read TGTGCCAGCAGCCAAGTTAGGAGTCAGCCCCAGCATTTT. Translating gives CASSQVRSQPQHF. This chain uses TRBV4-2 with TRBJ1-5, with D uncertain. The CDR3 is 13 amino acids. V lost 1 base to trimming and J lost 6 bases, with 7 bases between them. CDR1 LGHNA and CDR2 YNFKEQ come from the germline V gene.

V gene TRBV27 combines with J gene TRBJ2-3, with D unresolved. V was shortened by 5 bases and J by 1 base, with 13 bases between the two germline ends. The CDR3 is 15 amino acids. Looked up from germline, CDR1 is MNHEY and CDR2 is SMNVEV (reference sequence). DNA for the CDR3: TGTGCCAGCAGTGCCCCTCGCGAGGGCACAGATACGCAGTATTTT. Translating gives CASSAPREGTDTQYF.

Remarks on this clone: Since no conserved phenylalanine or tryptophan closes the CDR3, a read error is the likely cause. The V gene is TRBV19, the J gene TRBJ1-6, with D perhaps matching TRBD1 (6 bases). There are 16 residues in the CDR3. Germline CDR1 and CDR2: LNHDA and SQIVND (reference sequence). Trimming cost V 11 bases and J 6 bases, with 23 bases left between them. DNA for the CDR3: TGTGCCTCCCAGTCAATCGTAGGGGGGGGTAATTCACCCCTCCACCTT. Translated, it gives CASQSIVGGGNSPLHL.

The J gene is TRBJ2-3, the V gene TRBV7-2, with D uncertain. This CDR3 spans 13 amino acids. CDR1 SGHTA and CDR2 FQGNSA come from the germline V gene. Deletions cut 6 bases from V and 2 bases from J, with 9 bases between. Here the CDR3 DNA reads TGTGCCAGCAGGCCCGCCCCCACAGATACGCAGTATTTT. This translates into CASRPAPTDTQYF.

By share of the sample, this clone is medium-sized (0.01 to 0.1%). This rearrangement joins TRBV7-8 to TRBJ1-2; 12 positions match TRBD1. There are 16 residues in the CDR3. Looked up from germline, CDR1 is SGHVS and CDR2 is FQNEAQ. J lost 7 bases, V lost 2 bases, and 8 bases had no gene match. The CDR3 nucleotides are TGTGCCAGCAGCTTAAGGATGGGACAGGGGGCGGGTGGCTACACCTTC. Residues: CASSLRMGQGAGGYTF.

The CDR3 DNA reads as TGCGCCAGCAGCCAAGATCCCCAGCCAGGCCGCTCACCCCTCCACTTT. Translated, it gives CASSQDPQPGRSPLHF. This chain joins TRBV4-3 and TRBJ1-6; D remains unclear. Germline assignment: CDR1 LGHNA and CDR2 YSLEER. The V end lost 0 bases, the J end lost 10 bases, and 16 bases lay between the germline ends. CDR3 size: 16 residues.

CDR3 coding DNA: TGTGCCAGCAGTTCCCTAGGGACAGGTAAAACCTACGAGCAGTACTTC. It translates to CASSSLGTGKTYEQYF. The rearrangement links TRBV28 to TRBJ2-7; 8 nucleotides agree with TRBD1. The V gene's germline CDR1 is MDHEN and CDR2 SYDVKM. The junction had 10 bases not matched to a gene; V was cut back by 4 bases and J by 2 bases. CDR3 length: 16 amino acids.

V usage is TRBV11-2 and J usage is TRBJ1-1; no clear D. Trimming took 1 base from V and 8 from J, leaving 11 bases between them. The CDR3 has 13 residues. The V gene's germline CDR1 is SGHAT and CDR2 FQNNGV. CDR3 coding DNA: TGTGCCAGCAGCTTAGGGCACCAAAGGGAAGCTTTCTTT. Translating gives CASSLGHQREAFF.

The rearrangement uses TRBV2 and TRBJ1-1; D is uncertain. The CDR3 contains 14 residues. Germline V lookup: CDR1 SNHLY, CDR2 FYNNEI. V was clipped by 2 bases and J by 5 bases, with 12 bases between them. CDR3 DNA: TGTGCCAGCAGTGAAACCGCCGCGAGGACTGAAGCTTTCTTT. Translation: CASSETAARTEAFF.

The CDR3 loop is CASRSGYGYTF. Written as DNA, the CDR3 is TGTGCCAGCAGGTCAGGGTATGGCTACACCTTC. The chain recombines TRBV6-5 with TRBJ1-2; possible D gene TRBD1, 5 bases. V gave up 6 bases and J gave up 5 bases, with 7 bases separating them. Germline V gene sequence: CDR1 MNHEY, CDR2 SVGAGI. This CDR3 spans 11 amino acids.

V is TRBV6-1 and J is TRBJ1-1; D is unclear. V shed 6 bases and J shed 11 bases, with 10 bases lying between them. The germline V gene has CDR1 MNHNS and CDR2 SASEGT. The CDR3 is made up of 10 amino acids. CDR3 sequence reads: CASSFGPAFF. DNA for the CDR3: TGTGCCAGCAGCTTCGGACCGGCTTTCTTT.

This clone has just one count. The rearrangement uses TRBV28 and TRBJ2-2; 9 bases agree with TRBD2. CDR3 length: 17 residues. Germline CDR1 and CDR2: MDHEN and SYDVKM. The V gene end was trimmed by 4 bases and the J gene end by 7 bases; junction bases not matched to a gene: 13. CDR3 sequence (DNA): TGTGCCAGCAGTTCGCCCCTGGGCGGGGGGGCCAACGGGGAGCTGTTTTTT. Its translation is CASSSPLGGGANGELFF.

The J gene is TRBJ2-7, the V gene TRBV11-3, with a weak D call TRBD1 (6 bases). Deletions cut 4 bases from V and 6 bases from J, with 16 bases between. Germline V gene lookup returns CDR1 SGHNT and CDR2 YENEEA. The length of the CDR3 is 14 residues. CDR3 nucleotides: TGTGCCAGCAGCTGGAGCACAGGGCCCGGCGAGCAGTACTTC. This gives the protein CASSWSTGPGEQYF.

V gene TRBV7-2 combines with J gene TRBJ1-1, with D unclear. The CDR3 loop spans 15 amino acids. The V and J ends lost 5 bases and 0 bases respectively, with 13 bases between them. Germline CDR1 is SGHTA and CDR2 is FQGNSA. As DNA, the CDR3 is TGTGCCAGCAGCCCCGGGATAGGGATGAACACTGAAGCTTTCTTT. It specifies CASSPGIGMNTEAFF.

The V gene is TRBV7-2, the J gene TRBJ2-7; 10 nucleotides agree with TRBD2. Germline trimming cut 5 bases from V and 2 bases from J; bases unmatched to any gene: 12. CDR3 length: 17 residues. Germline CDR1 is SGHTA and CDR2 is FQGNSA. CDR3 in amino acids: CASSHPLSGGAPYEQYF. Here the CDR3 DNA reads TGTGCCAGCAGCCACCCACTGAGCGGGGGGGCCCCCTACGAGCAGTACTTC.

This clone turned up a few times. The chain carries TRBV5-5 and TRBJ2-3; D remains ambiguous. Trimming left V 5 bases short and J 3 bases short, with 13 bases between. The CDR3 runs 14 residues. CDR1 is SGHKS and CDR2 is YYEKEE in the germline V gene (reference sequence). CDR3 coding DNA: TGTGCCAGCAGGCGGTTGCCTATTACAGATACGCAGTATTTT. Its translation: CASRRLPITDTQYF.